The TCR beta chain described here comes from a study of T cell repertoires in aging, cancer and after chemotherapy. Rearranged V-D-J TRB sequences were amplified with a mixed TRB-A/B primer pool. TCRdb passed the multiplex PCR reads through MiXCR, listing each CDR3 protein once. The table records about 1,200 distinct CDR3 sequences, roughly a quarter of them present only once. Amplification of TCR beta used genomic DNA extracted from peripheral blood. Details on this clonotype: Antigen specificity is unknown.

Findings and caveats of the study: Rebound thymic output was suggested by rising median generation probability during chemotherapy in each cancer cohort. Healthy donors lost TCR diversity with age mainly through richness, cancer patients through richness and evenness.

What was sequenced was blood. The receptor's source is a human donor with a solid tumor. The donor label of this sample is uncertain.

The DNA of the CDR3 is TGTGCCAGTAGTAGGATCCCGCAGGGATCCTACGAGCAGTACTTC. The encoded protein is CASSRIPQGSYEQYF. V is TRBV19 and J is TRBJ2-7; possible D gene TRBD1, 5 bases. Germline V gene sequence: CDR1 LNHDA, CDR2 SQIVND (reference sequence). There are 15 residues in the CDR3. V was trimmed by 4 bases and J by 1 base, leaving 14 bases between them.